Listed below are T cell receptor beta chains from one sample, sequenced in a study of shared clonotypes between healthy human individuals. Generated by immunoSEQ multiplex PCR, the TCRdb table keeps only in-frame clones and is missing some. The repertoire holds roughly 2.6 million clones, just over 90% seen once, with around 0.14% in the top ten. Sample: naive CD4+ T cells sorted from blood. The receptors here all came from a man aged 18 to 29 in good health. The CDR3 runs from the conserved cysteine through the conserved F or W. Each record gives: J gene, D gene, V gene, CDR3 protein. A D gene is named only where the DNA matches it firmly.

>TRBJ1-6|TRBD1|TRBV23-1
CASSQIDRGRVKNSPLHF
>TRBJ1-1|.|TRBV6-5
CASRPTEPNTEAFF
>TRBJ1-4|.|TRBV25-1
CASSEWTLATNEKLFF
>TRBJ2-7|TRBD2|TRBV11-2
CASSLLPTSGSPYEQYF
>TRBJ2-5|.|TRBV5-1
CASSKAETQYF
>TRBJ1-1|.|TRBV7-9
CASSSQGGGTEAFF
>TRBJ1-5|TRBD1|TRBV7-2
CASSSGQGDQPQHF
>TRBJ2-1|.|TRBV28
CASSLSNIPRDVSYNEQFF
>TRBJ2-2|.|TRBV6-1
CASSQTGNTGELFF
>.|TRBD1|TRBV29-1
CSVGDRGYEQYF
>.|TRBD2|TRBV29-1
CSVEGTRSYEQYF
>TRBJ2-7|.|TRBV30
CAWSVLVSYEQYF
>TRBJ1-2|.|TRBV6-1
CASIPGDWDYGYTF
>TRBJ2-3|TRBD1|TRBV6-1
CASSALWQGARDTQYF
>TRBJ2-7|TRBD2|TRBV15
CATSQTLLGGMGRYDF
>TRBJ1-2|.|TRBV6-6
CASSYSDRAQYGYTF
>TRBJ1-3|TRBD1|TRBV10-3
CAISETGGPGNTIYF
>TRBJ1-2|.|TRBV27
CASSLWGGTGGYTF
>TRBJ1-1|.|TRBV15
CATSRDSLNTEAFF
>TRBJ2-1|.|TRBV5-1
CASSLLGEQFF
>TRBJ2-5|.|TRBV6-1
CASTGELTQYF
>TRBJ1-3|.|TRBV14
CASRKGVSGNTIYF
>TRBJ1-1|TRBD1|TRBV9
CASSEDRGRGTEAFF
>TRBJ2-1|TRBD2|TRBV7-2
CASSPVSGSSYNEQFF
>TRBJ2-7|.|TRBV11-2
CASSGAGSSYEQYF
>TRBJ1-5|.|TRBV6-1
CASNRRQGDNQPQHF
>TRBJ2-1|TRBD2|TRBV6-1
CASWDYKQFF
>TRBJ2-1|.|TRBV7-2
CASSPPERARRREQFF
>TRBJ2-5|TRBD2|TRBV19
CASTPTGTSYETQYF
>TRBJ2-3|.|TRBV5-1
CASSPNPLDADTQYF
>TRBJ1-2|.|TRBV28
CASRRPNYGYTF